Below, 12 T cell receptor beta chains from the same sample are listed, as sequenced in a study of blood T cells in healthy people across ages. The authors ran a second PCR of about 7 to 11 cycles using a sample-barcoded 5' primer and a J-beta primer mix. Using its own MiXCR run on the 5' RACE reads, TCRdb lists one record per CDR3 protein. The sample records around 780,000 distinct CDR3 sequences, 56% being singletons. The sample was blood. These receptors were obtained from a man between 35 and 55 years old in good health.

The chain employs TRBV18 and TRBJ2-7, with D unclear. V was pared by 0 bases and J by 6 bases, with 12 bases between. Germline CDR1 is KGHSH and CDR2 is LQKENI. This CDR3 has 14 amino acids. The CDR3 region is CASSPPERQPEQYF. The CDR3 nucleotides read TGTGCCAGCTCACCACCCGAGCGACAACCCGAGCAGTACTTC.

The chain couples TRBV9 to TRBJ1-3; D ambiguous. CDR3 length equals 15 residues. The V end lost 0 bases, the J end lost 5 bases, and 12 bases lay between the germline ends. CDR1 is SGDLS, CDR2 YYNGEE, per germline. In nucleotides, the CDR3 is TGTGCCAGCAGCGTAGTTGAAGGGAGTCGAAACACCATATATTTT. This translates into CASSVVEGSRNTIYF.

The chain employs TRBV7-2 and TRBJ1-6; D call uncertain. Germline V gives CDR1 SGHTA, CDR2 FQGNSA. The CDR3 contains 14 residues. V was clipped by 8 bases and J by 6 bases, with 14 bases between them. In DNA form, the CDR3 reads TGTGCCAGCCGCTGGGAAACTCGTAATTCACCCCTCCACTTT. Protein: CASRWETRNSPLHF.

This clonotype was seen a few times. This chain uses TRBV5-1 with TRBJ2-3, with 8 positions matching TRBD2. J gave up 2 bases and V 0 bases, and 8 bases lay outside the gene matches. The CDR3 loop spans 17 amino acids. CDR1 is SGHRS and CDR2 is YFSETQ in the germline V gene. CDR3 in amino acids: CASSLVLAGPNTDTQYF. DNA of the CDR3: TGCGCCAGCAGCTTGGTTCTAGCGGGTCCAAACACAGATACGCAGTATTTT. The complete variable domain, with remaining parts taken from reference TRBV5-1 and TRBJ2-3, reads KAGVTQTPRYLIKTRGQQVTLSCSPISGHRSVSWYQQTPGQGLQFLFEYFSETQRNKGNFPGRFSGRQFSNSRSEMNVSTLELGDSALYLCASSLVLAGPNTDTQYFGPGTRLTVL.

As regards this clonotype: A junction end diverges from the germline sequence, so it may reflect a read error. The rearrangement joins TRBV7-3 to TRBJ2-3; D tentatively fits TRBD1 or TRBD2 (5 bases each). CDR1 and CDR2 (germline): SGHTA, FQGTGA. The CDR3 has 14 residues. The CDR3 loop is CAGSPNLRDPHLYF. The CDR3 bases are TGTGCCGGCAGCCCAAATCTCCGGGACCCCCATCTGTATTTT.

Here the CDR3 DNA reads TGTGCCAGCAGCCAGACTGCTACGCATCTCCAAGAGACCCAGTACTTC. This translates into CASSQTATHLQETQYF. This rearrangement joins TRBV3-1 to TRBJ2-5, with D hard to call. Between the trimmed V and J ends, which lost 3 bases and 1 base, there was a span of 15 bases. The CDR3 has 16 amino acids. Per germline, CDR1 LGHDT and CDR2 YNNKEL (reference sequence).

This chain links TRBV29-1 with TRBJ1-2, with D hard to call. This CDR3 region has 13 residues. From germline, CDR1 is SQVTM and CDR2 ANQGSEA. V was trimmed by 5 bases and J by 4 bases, leaving 14 bases between them. Here the CDR3 DNA reads TGCAGCGTTTTCCAGGAGGGAAGCTATGGCTACACCTTC. As protein: CSVFQEGSYGYTF.

The V gene is TRBV7-2, the J gene TRBJ2-7; unclear D gene. Germline V CDR1 and CDR2: SGHTA, FQGNSA. The V end was cut by 5 bases, the J end by 2 bases, with 13 bases between. CDR3 length equals 14 residues. DNA of the CDR3: TGTGCCAGCAGCATTGACTCCGGGCCCTACGAGCAGTACTTC. This sequence encodes CASSIDSGPYEQYF. Full variable domain (rest looked up from reference TRBV7-2 and TRBJ2-7): GAGVSQSPSNKVTEKGKDVELRCDPISGHTALYWYRQSLGQGLEFLIYFQGNSAPDKSGLPSDRFSAERTGGSVSTLTIQRTQQEDSAVYLCASSIDSGPYEQYFGPGTRLTVT.

V is TRBV20-1 and J is TRBJ1-6, with D possibly matching TRBD1 (5 bases). The germline gives CDR1 DFQATT, CDR2 SNEGSKA (reference sequence). V dropped 0 bases and J dropped 12 bases, with 24 bases sitting between them. The CDR3 totals 17 residues. Here the CDR3 DNA reads TGCAGTGCTAGAGATTATTTAAGGATCGGGGCGTCGGAACCCCTCCACTTT. Protein sequence: CSARDYLRIGASEPLHF.

The table lists this clonotype with a few counts. The rearrangement joins TRBV5-6 to TRBJ2-1; TRBD2 aligns across 9 bases. V shed 2 bases, J shed 6 bases, and the junction held 9 bases outside the gene matches. The CDR3 is made up of 16 amino acids. Germline V gene lookup returns CDR1 SGHDT and CDR2 YYEEEE. This CDR3 reads CASSFLAGATFNEQFF. The CDR3 coding sequence is TGTGCCAGCAGCTTTTTAGCGGGGGCCACATTCAATGAGCAGTTCTTC.

The V and J genes are TRBV24-1 and TRBJ2-1; 10 bases are a match to TRBD1. The CDR3 has 16 amino acids. Germline V gives CDR1 KGHDR, CDR2 SFDVKD. The V segment lost 4 bases and the J segment 4 bases; nucleotides outside the gene matches: 6. The CDR3 DNA follows: TGTGCCACCAGTGACCCAAGGACAGGGGGTTACAATGAGCAGTTCTTC. Protein sequence: CATSDPRTGGYNEQFF.

This clonotype was picked up one time. The genes are TRBV24-1 and TRBJ2-3; 7 bases match TRBD2. Germline lookup yields CDR1 KGHDR and CDR2 SFDVKD. Trimming removed 3 bases from V and 4 bases from J; junction bases left unmatched: 12. CDR3 size: 17 residues. The CDR3, as DNA: TGTGCCACCAGTGATCAGATGACGGGGGGTCGTGCAGATACGCAGTATTTT. It is translated as CATSDQMTGGRADTQYF.